These T cell receptor beta chains were read from a single sample in a study of cytomegalovirus exposure and HLA in healthy donors. The assay was immunoSEQ multiplex PCR, and TCRdb's table has in-frame clones only and misses some. Among 160,000 or so clones listed, around 75% were seen once. The specimen sequenced was PBMCs. The receptors here all came from a man aged 18 to 30 in good health and CMV-seropositive. Each CDR3 is given with its conserved first and last residue. D genes are given only for firm matches. Some rows have no size entry. The others give once, few or many, or a class for an expanded clone.

TRBJ2-1	TRBV5-1	.	.	CASSARVAGVNEQFF	TGCGCCAGCAGCGCGCGGGTGGCAGGGGTGAATGAGCAGTTCTTC
TRBJ2-5	TRBV6-5	.	TRBD2	CASRAAGDQQETQYF	TGTGCCAGCAGGGCCGCGGGAGACCAACAAGAGACCCAGTACTTC
TRBJ2-1	TRBV6-1	.	TRBD2	CASTGTSVDNEQFF	TGTGCTTCAACCGGGACTAGCGTCGACAATGAGCAGTTCTTC
TRBJ2-2	TRBV2	.	TRBD2	CASARLALGTGELFF	TGTGCCAGCGCCCGACTAGCTTTGGGCACCGGGGAGCTGTTTTTT
TRBJ1-1	TRBV9	.	.	CASSATVNTEAFF	TGTGCCAGCAGCGCAACAGTGAACACTGAAGCTTTCTTT
TRBJ1-5	TRBV27	few	TRBD1	CASRSTGSKSNQPQHF	TGTGCCAGCAGATCGACAGGGTCGAAGAGCAATCAGCCCCAGCATTTT
TRBJ2-3	TRBV5-1	.	TRBD1	CASSPDRAKRTDTQYF	TGCGCCAGCAGCCCGGACAGGGCGAAGCGAACAGATACGCAGTATTTT
TRBJ1-2	TRBV10-3	.	.	CAISESRSDYGYTF	TGTGCCATCAGTGAGTCGAGGTCGGACTATGGCTACACCTTC
TRBJ2-1	TRBV19	.	TRBD2	CASSIVPGGRIGEQFF	TGTGCCAGTAGTATAGTTCCTGGCGGGAGGATTGGCGAGCAGTTCTTC
TRBJ1-3	TRBV5-1	.	TRBD1	CASSAGTGGGNTIYF	TGCGCCAGCAGCGCCGGGACAGGCGGTGGAAACACCATATATTTT
TRBJ2-5	TRBV29-1	.	.	CSVGTSGETQYF	TGCAGCGTTGGAACCTCGGGGGAGACCCAGTACTTC
TRBJ2-5	TRBV30	once	.	CAWSRLVIETQYF	TGTGCCTGGAGTAGACTAGTCATAGAGACCCAGTACTTC
TRBJ2-6	TRBV5-1	few	.	CASSAGRSGANVLTF	TGCGCCAGCAGCGCGGGAAGGTCTGGGGCCAACGTCCTGACTTTC
TRBJ2-5	TRBV2	once	.	CASSALEETQYF	TGTGCCAGCAGCGCCCTAGAGGAGACCCAGTACTTC
TRBJ1-4	TRBV5-4	.	.	CASSLAAGTNEKLFF	TGTGCCAGCAGCTTGGCGGCAGGGACTAATGAAAAACTGTTTTTT
TRBJ1-1	TRBV7-9	.	.	CASSLADRMNTEAFF	TGTGCCAGCAGCTTAGCCGACAGGATGAACACTGAAGCTTTCTTT
TRBJ2-3	TRBV2	few	.	CASTSAGTQYF	TGTGCCAGCACCAGCGCCGGTACGCAGTATTTT
TRBJ1-1	TRBV5-1	.	TRBD1	CASSLERTGDTEAFF	TGCGCCAGCAGCTTGGAACGGACAGGGGACACTGAAGCTTTCTTT
TRBJ2-2	TRBV4-1	.	TRBD2	CASRRTSGGANGELFF	TGCGCCAGCAGGCGGACTAGCGGGGGGGCTAACGGGGAGCTGTTTTTT
TRBJ2-3	TRBV6-4	.	.	CASSDSADTQYF	TGTGCCAGCAGTGACTCCGCGGATACGCAGTATTTT
TRBJ2-1	TRBV7-9	.	.	CASSLSGLNSYNEQFF	TGTGCCAGCAGCTTAAGCGGACTAAACTCCTACAATGAGCAGTTCTTC
TRBJ1-5	TRBV27	.	TRBD1	CASSLRADRGLGQPQHF	TGTGCCAGCAGTCTGAGGGCTGACAGGGGGCTTGGTCAGCCCCAGCATTTT
TRBJ1-3	TRBV14	.	.	CASSHAYGGNTIYF	TGTGCCAGCAGTCATGCTTACGGTGGAAACACCATATATTTT
TRBJ1-2	TRBV6-1	.	TRBD1	CASGGQGAWNYGYTF	TGTGCCAGCGGGGGACAGGGGGCCTGGAACTATGGCTACACCTTC
TRBJ1-1	TRBV6-1	.	.	CASSESEPNTEAFF	TGCGCCAGCAGTGAAAGCGAACCGAACACTGAAGCTTTCTTT
TRBJ2-3	TRBV28	.	.	CASLAQGGLLDTQYF	TGTGCCAGCCTCGCTCAGGGTGGATTGTTAGATACGCAGTATTTT
TRBJ1-1	TRBV10-3	few	.	CAISESSAEAFF	TGTGCCATCAGTGAGTCGTCGGCTGAAGCTTTCTTT
TRBJ2-4	TRBV19	.	.	CASSIVAGVAKNIQYF	TGTGCCAGTAGTATAGTGGCAGGGGTTGCCAAAAACATTCAGTACTTC
TRBJ2-2	TRBV6-6	.	TRBD2	CASSHASGGNTGELFF	TGTGCCAGCAGTCACGCTAGCGGGGGGAACACCGGGGAGCTGTTTTTT
TRBJ2-5	TRBV27	once	.	CASSPGGGREETQYF	TGTGCCAGCAGCCCGGGAGGGGGCAGGGAAGAGACCCAGTACTTC
TRBJ1-2	TRBV5-1	.	TRBD1	CASSLGQGEFGGYTF	TGCGCCAGCAGCCTGGGACAGGGAGAGTTCGGTGGCTACACCTTC
TRBJ2-2	TRBV7-9	.	.	CASSPGGTGELFF	TGTGCCAGCAGCCCAGGGGGGACCGGGGAGCTGTTTTTT
TRBJ2-3	TRBV28	.	.	CASTATSTDTQYF	TGTGCCAGCACCGCCACTAGCACAGATACGCAGTATTTT
TRBJ2-1	TRBV5-1	.	.	CASSLAQGHDEQFF	TGCGCCAGCAGCTTGGCTCAGGGACATGATGAGCAGTTCTTC
TRBJ2-1	TRBV5-1	.	TRBD1	CASSPSTGHSYNEQFF	TGCGCCAGCAGCCCATCGACAGGGCACTCCTACAATGAGCAGTTCTTC